Listed below are T cell receptor beta chains from one sample, sequenced in a study of OX40 agonist ivuxolimab in advanced cancers. Produced via immunoSEQ multiplex PCR; TCRdb's table is partial and in-frame only. The sample yields about 120,000 clones, 80% to 90% seen once. Sequencing used CD4+ or CD8+ T cells sorted from blood, obtained in a trial of the OX40 agonist ivuxolimab. These receptors were collected from an adult with an advanced solid tumor such as melanoma, head and neck, liver or kidney cancer. The CDR3 runs from the conserved cysteine through the conserved F or W. A D gene is named only where the DNA matches it firmly. Clone size is given for some rows only: seen once, a few or many times, or a class if the clone is expanded.

>TRBJ1-4|-|TRBD1|TRBV11-2
TGTGCCAGCAGTCTTGGGGGACAGAATGAAAAACTGTTTTTT
CASSLGGQNEKLFF
>TRBJ2-2|-|-|TRBV25-1
TGTGCCAGCAGTGTCCCCTGGGACAGGGAGCTGTTTTTT
CASSVPWDRELFF
>TRBJ2-2|-|-|TRBV5-1
TGCGCCAGCAGGAGACAGCAGAACACCGGGGAGCTGTTTTTT
CASRRQQNTGELFF
>TRBJ2-7|-|-|TRBV2
TGTGCCAGCAATCCCTACGAGCAGTACTTC
CASNPYEQYF
>TRBJ2-5|-|-|TRBV11-3
TGTGCCAGCAGCTTAGATGCAGGGGCGGGGGAGACCCAGTACTTC
CASSLDAGAGETQYF
>TRBJ1-1|-|-|TRBV14
TGTGCCAGCAGCCAAGACGGGGAGGTCAACACTGAAGCTTTCTTT
CASSQDGEVNTEAFF
>TRBJ2-2|-|-|TRBV7-9
TGTGCCAGCAGCTTGGGGGTTTTTTCGAGGGACACCGGGGAGCTGTTTTTT
CASSLGVFSRDTGELFF
>TRBJ1-1|-|-|TRBV5-6
TGTGCCAGCAGCTCAATCACGGTGAACACTGAAGCTTTCTTT
CASSSITVNTEAFF
>TRBJ2-5|-|-|TRBV25-1
TGTGCCAGCCATTCCTCATCCCTGGGTCGGTACTTC
CASHSSSLGRYF
>TRBJ2-2|once|TRBD2|TRBV4-3
TGCGCCAGCAGCCATAGCGGGGGCTTGAACACCGGGGAGCTGTTTTTT
CASSHSGGLNTGELFF
>TRBJ2-7|-|TRBD1|TRBV7-9
TGTGCCAGCAGCACTGGACAGGGGGCTCGGTGGGCGCAGTACTTC
CASSTGQGARWAQYF
>TRBJ1-2|once|-|TRBV4-1
TGCGCCAGCAGCCAAGAAAAGGGCAGGGCCTATGGCTACACCTTC
CASSQEKGRAYGYTF
>TRBJ1-2|-|-|TRBV9
TGTGCCAGCAGCGTAGGTTTAGCCCCATATGGCTACACCTTC
CASSVGLAPYGYTF
>TRBJ2-3|-|TRBD1|TRBV19
TGTGCCAGTAGGACCGGGACAGCCACAGATACGCAGTATTTT
CASRTGTATDTQYF
>TRBJ2-7|-|-|TRBV2
TGTGCCAGCAGTCAGCGGGACAGGTTCTACGAGCAGTACTTC
CASSQRDRFYEQYF
>TRBJ1-1|-|-|TRBV30
TGTGCCTGGAGTGTCCTCCGTCAGGGTACCCCGGCTTTCTTT
CAWSVLRQGTPAFF
>TRBJ2-4|-|TRBD1|TRBV6-5
TGTGCCAGCAGTTACTCGGGACAGGGAAAAAACATTCAGTACTTC
CASSYSGQGKNIQYF
>TRBJ1-5|-|-|TRBV21-1
TGTGCCAGCAGCAAAGCCGTGGGGGCGGCCGGGAAGGCCCAGCATTTT
CASSKAVGAAGKAQHF
>TRBJ2-2|-|-|TRBV19
TGTGCCAGTAGTAGACTAGGAGGCACCGGGGAGCTGTTTTTT
CASSRLGGTGELFF
>TRBJ2-5|-|-|TRBV7-2
TGTGCCAGCAGCCCCCGATTGGTCGGCGGTGAGACCCAGTACTTC
CASSPRLVGGETQYF
>TRBJ2-1|few|TRBD1|TRBV19
TGTGCCAGTAGTAGGGGACAGGGCGGTCGAGGTGAGCAGTTCTTC
CASSRGQGGRGEQFF
>TRBJ1-1|-|-|TRBV7-3
TGTGCCAGCAGCTTAGCGGGGTTCGGGGACGCTGAAGCTTTCTTT
CASSLAGFGDAEAFF
>TRBJ2-1|few|-|TRBV19
TGTGCCAGTAGTATAGATCTGGGTTTACGGCTCTTGGACCTGGACAATGAGCAGTTCTTC
CASSIDLGLRLLDLDNEQFF
>TRBJ2-6|-|-|TRBV18
TGTGCCAGCTCATCGGGGACCGGAAAAACTGGGGCCAACGTCCTGACTTTC
CASSSGTGKTGANVLTF
>TRBJ1-2|-|-|TRBV28
TGTGCCAGCAGTCCCAGGGTGTGGGGCTACACCTTC
CASSPRVWGYTF
>TRBJ1-2|-|-|TRBV5-6
TGTGCCAGCAGCTTGGCTTCGTTTCACACCTTC
CASSLASFHTF
>TRBJ1-6|-|TRBD1|TRBV27
TGTGCCAGCAGTTTATTCCGATATCGACAGGGGGCTGATTCACCCCTCCACTTT
CASSLFRYRQGADSPLHF
>TRBJ1-5|-|-|TRBV28
TGTGCCAGCAGTTTACCCCGAGGTAGCAATCAGCCCCAGCATTTT
CASSLPRGSNQPQHF
>TRBJ2-7|-|-|TRBV6-6
TGTGCCAGCAGTACCGGACGGCAGAGCTACGAGCAGTACTTC
CASSTGRQSYEQYF